These 32 T cell receptor beta chains were all obtained from the same sample, sequenced in a study of T-cell reconstitution after alpha-beta-depleted transplantation in children. During its preparation, the TCRbeta library received unique molecular identifiers. TCRdb reprocessed the PCR reads via MiXCR and lists one record per CDR3 protein. The profile shows about 230,000 distinct CDR3 sequences, under 9.5% of them singletons. The sample in question was PBMCs from the stem cell graft donor, obtained from the stem cell graft. The source is a human donor who donated a stem cell graft to a child with acute lymphoblastic leukemia.

J is TRBJ1-1 and V is TRBV7-6; D call uncertain. The CDR3 is 15 amino acids. Germline CDR1 reads SGHVS; CDR2 reads FNYEAQ. Between the trimmed V and J ends, which lost 5 bases and 8 bases, there was a span of 21 bases. As DNA, the CDR3 is TGTGCCAGCAGCCACTTAGCTCCGGGTTCCATGGAAGCTTTCTTT. Translating gives CASSHLAPGSMEAFF.

The table lists this clonotype with a count of one. A much bigger clone sits one base away, suggesting this may be a read error. The gene calls are TRBV5-1 and TRBJ1-5; D is unclear. This CDR3 comprises 13 residues. Germline V gene data show CDR1 as SGHRS and CDR2 as YFSETQ. CDR3 nucleotides: TGCTCCAGCAGCTTGGCGGTTAATCAGCCCCAGCATTTT. Its protein product is CSSSLAVNQPQHF.

The chain carries TRBV20-1 and TRBJ1-2; 9 bases agree with TRBD1. The CDR3 runs to 14 residues. In germline, CDR1 is DFQATT, CDR2 SNEGSKA (reference sequence). After removal of 4 bases from V and 0 bases from J, the junction contained 3 bases not matched to a gene. The CDR3 loop is CSATGTGTNYGYTF. CDR3 nucleotide sequence: TGCAGTGCTACGGGGACAGGGACTAACTATGGCTACACCTTC.

This chain connects TRBV10-1 to TRBJ2-2; no reliable D call. The CDR3 consists of 19 residues. Trimming pared 7 bases from V and 7 bases from J, leaving 31 bases between. Germline V gene sequence: CDR1 WNHNN, CDR2 SYGVQD (reference sequence). CDR3 protein: CASTRKAGVLPRRGGELFF. The CDR3, as DNA: TGCGCCAGCACCCGAAAGGCTGGTGTCCTCCCGAGAAGAGGCGGGGAGCTGTTTTTT.

This clonotype appeared a few times. V and J are TRBV18 and TRBJ1-1, with 11 bases aligning to TRBD1. After removal of 3 bases from V and 5 bases from J, the junction contained 5 bases not matched to a gene. The CDR3 length is 15 residues. The germline CDR1 and CDR2 sequences are KGHSH and LQKENI. Here the CDR3 reads CASSPPGQGETEAFF. Here the CDR3 DNA reads TGTGCCAGCTCACCGCCGGGACAGGGGGAAACTGAAGCTTTCTTT.

There are many counts of this clonotype. This chain connects TRBV4-1 to TRBJ2-1; D gene unclear. The CDR3 is made up of 16 amino acids. The V end lost 4 bases, the J end lost 2 bases, and 15 bases lay between the germline ends. The V gene's germline CDR1 is MGHRA and CDR2 YSYEKL. CDR3 bases: TGCGCCAGCAGCCGCCCTTGGTTTATCGCCTACAATGAGCAGTTCTTC. Translation: CASSRPWFIAYNEQFF.

The CDR3 bases are TGTGCCAGTAGTGAGGGCGGAAGCAATCAGCCCCAGCATTTT. Translating it yields CASSEGGSNQPQHF. The rearrangement uses TRBV19 and TRBJ1-5; unclear D gene. The V end was cut by 5 bases, the J end by 1 base, with 9 bases between. The germline gives CDR1 LNHDA, CDR2 SQIVND (reference sequence). This CDR3 contains 14 residues. Full variable domain (remainder filled in from reference TRBV19 and TRBJ1-5): DGGITQSPKYLFRKEGQNVTLSCEQNLNHDAMYWYRQDPGQGLRLIYYSQIVNDFQKGDIAEGYSVSREKKESFPLTVTSAQKNPTAFYLCASSEGGSNQPQHFGDGTRLSIL.

This clonotype was found a few times. The chain is built from TRBV5-1 and TRBJ1-6; 9 bases agree with TRBD1. Germline loops: CDR1 SGHRS, CDR2 YFSETQ. The V and J ends lost 4 bases and 8 bases, in that order; junction bases with no gene match: 7. The CDR3 spans 15 residues. The DNA for the CDR3 is TGCGCCAGCAGCGTAGGACAGGGGTCGGATTCACCCCTCCACTTT. It translates to CASSVGQGSDSPLHF.

This clonotype has ten or more counts. This chain connects TRBV29-1 to TRBJ2-3; 8 bases are a match to TRBD1. There are 15 residues in the CDR3. Germline CDR1 is SQVTM and CDR2 is ANQGSEA. Trimming at V came to 5 bases and at J to 3 bases, leaving 10 bases not matched to a gene. The CDR3 protein is CSVLGDRGWTDTQYF. As DNA, the CDR3 is TGCAGCGTTTTGGGCGACAGGGGATGGACAGATACGCAGTATTTT.

In this sample, this clonotype turned up many times. The chain employs TRBV6-2 or TRBV6-3 and TRBJ2-1; TRBD2 aligns across 12 bases. The length of the CDR3 is 19 residues. In germline, CDR1 is MNHEY, CDR2 SVGEGT. V was pared by 2 bases and J by 0 bases, with 8 bases of the junction left unmatched. DNA of the CDR3: TGTGCCAGCAGTTACGGCCCTAGCGGGGGGGCGAGCTCCTACAATGAGCAGTTCTTC. This gives the protein CASSYGPSGGASSYNEQFF.

This clonotype appeared many times. The chain employs TRBV5-1 and TRBJ2-3; TRBD2 agrees at 11 bases. CDR1 is SGHRS and CDR2 is YFSETQ in the germline V gene. The CDR3 has 18 residues. Trimming cost V 2 bases and J 2 bases; bases outside gene matches: 10. CDR3 sequence: CASSLNSGGGSHTDTQYF. As DNA, the CDR3 is TGCGCCAGCAGCTTAAATAGCGGGGGGGGCTCCCACACAGATACGCAGTATTTT.

This clonotype appeared a few times. The chain couples TRBV10-2 to TRBJ2-7; D uncertain. Germline CDR1 and CDR2: WSHSY and SAAADI. V gave up 8 bases and J gave up 2 bases, with 16 bases separating them. The CDR3 is 14 amino acids. CDR3 region: CASSRVPKTYEQYF. The CDR3 DNA reads as TGCGCCAGCTCCCGGGTGCCGAAGACCTACGAGCAGTACTTC.

This clonotype came up many times. The chain combines TRBV4-3 with TRBJ2-3; D is ambiguous. This CDR3 spans 12 amino acids. Germline CDR1 LGHNA, CDR2 YSLEER. V was pared by 0 bases and J by 5 bases, with 3 bases between. The CDR3 DNA sequence: TGCGCCAGCAGCCAAGATGGAGATACGCAGTATTTT. This gives the protein CASSQDGDTQYF.

CDR3 nucleotide sequence: TGCGCCAGCAGCCTCATGGGTAGGGGGCAAGAGACCCAGTACTTC. It specifies CASSLMGRGQETQYF. V is TRBV5-1 and J is TRBJ2-5; possibly TRBD1 for D (6 bases). This CDR3 comprises 15 residues. The ends were cut back, 4 bases at V and 2 bases at J, with 15 bases in the middle. Germline lookup yields CDR1 SGHRS and CDR2 YFSETQ.

This clonotype was recorded a few times. The V and J genes are TRBV7-9 and TRBJ2-7; 9 bases line up with TRBD1. The CDR3 is 14 amino acids. Germline-derived CDR1 and CDR2 are SEHNR and FQNEAQ (reference sequence). Losses at the gene ends were 2 bases for V and 5 bases for J; bases not matched to a gene: 4. The CDR3 is CASSLHRGQDEQYF. CDR3 nucleotides: TGTGCCAGCAGCTTACACAGGGGGCAAGACGAGCAGTACTTC.

This clonotype was seen only once. The chain carries TRBV6-5 and TRBJ2-7; 9 positions agree with TRBD1. There are 17 residues in the CDR3. Germline V gives CDR1 MNHEY, CDR2 SVGAGI. Losses at the gene ends were 0 bases for V and 3 bases for J; bases not matched to a gene: 9. The CDR3 region is CASSYSIMDRGGYEQYF. The CDR3 DNA reads TGTGCCAGCAGTTACTCGATTATGGACAGGGGAGGCTACGAGCAGTACTTC.

V gene TRBV6-4 combines with J gene TRBJ2-6; the match to TRBD1 covers 9 bases. The germline V gene encodes CDR1 MRHNA and CDR2 SNTAGT. The CDR3 covers 15 residues. The CDR3, as DNA: TGTGCGAAGGACAGGGGAGTACCTGGGGCCAACGTCCTGACTTTC. It specifies CAKDRGVPGANVLTF.

The chain couples TRBV9 to TRBJ2-1; 8 bases map to TRBD2. Germline V lookup: CDR1 SGDLS, CDR2 YYNGEE. The CDR3 runs to 19 residues. Unmatched junction bases numbered 12, after V lost 1 base and J lost 0 bases. CDR3 nucleotide sequence: TGTGCCAGCAGCGTAAGTCCCAGCGGGGGAAAGAGCTCCTACAATGAGCAGTTCTTC. Protein product: CASSVSPSGGKSSYNEQFF.

DNA for the CDR3: TGTGCCAGCAGCTCGGAGTTGGGACTAGCGGGGGGGCGTGAGACCCAGTACTTC. Protein product: CASSSELGLAGGRETQYF. The rearrangement joins TRBV11-2 to TRBJ2-5; 16 positions match TRBD2. Germline trimming cut 4 bases from V and 5 bases from J; bases unmatched to any gene: 10. Germline V lookup: CDR1 SGHAT, CDR2 FQNNGV. The CDR3 loop spans 18 amino acids.

The chain employs TRBV5-1 and TRBJ1-1; 7 positions agree with TRBD1. V shed 3 bases, J shed 0 bases, and the junction held 11 bases outside the gene matches. Germline V lookup: CDR1 SGHRS, CDR2 YFSETQ. The CDR3 loop spans 17 amino acids. The CDR3 sequence is CASSSDRPSAMNTEAFF. In DNA form, the CDR3 reads TGCGCCAGCAGCTCGGACAGGCCTAGTGCGATGAACACTGAAGCTTTCTTT.

The sample holds many counts of this clonotype. The chain links TRBV3-1 to TRBJ2-3; D tentatively fits TRBD1 or TRBD2 (5 bases each). This CDR3 has 16 residues. Germline CDR1 reads LGHDT; CDR2 reads YNNKEL (reference sequence). V was trimmed by 3 bases and J by 6 bases, leaving 19 bases between them. The CDR3 loop is CASSHWGDSSLDTQYF. The CDR3 nucleotides read TGTGCCAGCAGCCACTGGGGCGATTCTAGCTTGGATACGCAGTATTTT.

This clonotype was counted many times. The gene calls are TRBV29-1 and TRBJ2-3; possible D gene TRBD2, 5 bases. This CDR3 is 14 amino acids long. V gave up 0 bases and J gave up 4 bases, with 11 bases separating them. Germline lookup yields CDR1 SQVTM and CDR2 ANQGSEA. CDR3 protein: CSVEDWAGSDTQYF. The CDR3 DNA is TGCAGCGTTGAAGATTGGGCGGGTTCAGATACGCAGTATTTT.

This clonotype was counted many times. The chain employs TRBV29-1 and TRBJ2-1, with 9 bases identical to TRBD1. The CDR3 has 14 amino acids. J was trimmed by 6 bases and V by 4 bases; bases with no gene match: 7. Germline loops: CDR1 SQVTM, CDR2 ANQGSEA. CDR3 region: CSVAGTGRINEQFF. The CDR3 DNA is TGCAGCGTTGCCGGGACAGGGAGAATCAATGAGCAGTTCTTC.

This clonotype was observed at least ten times. The rearrangement links TRBV19 to TRBJ2-7; D perhaps matches TRBD2 (5 bases). The germline V and J ends were trimmed by 6 bases and 1 base, with 13 bases remaining between them. Germline assignment: CDR1 LNHDA and CDR2 SQIVND (reference sequence). CDR3 size: 14 residues. The CDR3 is CASSPRRESYEQYF. CDR3 nucleotide sequence: TGTGCCAGTAGCCCCCGTCGGGAATCCTACGAGCAGTACTTC. Looking up the rest from reference TRBV19 and TRBJ2-7 gives the full variable domain: DGGITQSPKYLFRKEGQNVTLSCEQNLNHDAMYWYRQDPGQGLRLIYYSQIVNDFQKGDIAEGYSVSREKKESFPLTVTSAQKNPTAFYLCASSPRRESYEQYFGPGTRLTVT.

This clonotype was seen only once. The gene calls are TRBV12-3 or TRBV12-4 and TRBJ1-3; D remains ambiguous. CDR3 length equals 17 residues. Trimming removed 4 bases from V and 0 bases from J, with 16 bases in between. The DNA of the CDR3 is TGTGCCAGCAGTTCGGTGGAGGGAAAGTTCTCTGGAAACACCATATATTTT. Translated: CASSSVEGKFSGNTIYF.

The V gene is TRBV5-1, the J gene TRBJ1-5; D unclear. The CDR3 runs 14 residues. V lost 4 bases and J 4 bases, leaving 12 bases between the germline ends. The V gene's germline CDR1 is SGHRS and CDR2 YFSETQ. Here the CDR3 DNA reads TGCGCCAGCAGCCCCGGAAGCGCTAATCAGCCCCAGCATTTT. Translation gives CASSPGSANQPQHF. The full variable domain, with the rest looked up from reference TRBV5-1 and TRBJ1-5, is KAGVTQTPRYLIKTRGQQVTLSCSPISGHRSVSWYQQTPGQGLQFLFEYFSETQRNKGNFPGRFSGRQFSNSRSEMNVSTLELGDSALYLCASSPGSANQPQHFGDGTRLSIL.

The J gene is TRBJ2-1, the V gene TRBV7-2; tentatively, D is TRBD1 (6 bases). Trimming shortened V by 8 bases and J by 2 bases, and 13 bases separated the two germline ends. Per germline, CDR1 SGHTA and CDR2 FQGNSA. The length of the CDR3 is 14 residues. CDR3 loop: CASGLQGTYNEQFF. In DNA form, the CDR3 reads TGTGCCAGCGGATTACAGGGTACCTACAATGAGCAGTTCTTC.

V gene TRBV21-1 combines with J gene TRBJ2-5; no DNA check was done on the table's D call, TRBD1. TRBV21-1 is termed a pseudogene. The CDR3 runs to 14 residues. This chain's CDR3 is CAMAPGLVGETQYF. The CDR3 DNA follows: TGTGCCATGGCCCCAGGGCTGGTCGGTGAGACCCAGTACTTC.

This clonotype was seen a few times. This chain links TRBV7-9 with TRBJ2-1; no reliable D call. The CDR3 loop spans 14 amino acids. The germline gives CDR1 SEHNR, CDR2 FQNEAQ (reference sequence). Trimming stripped 5 bases from V and 3 bases from J, with 11 bases between. CDR3 DNA sequence: TGTGCCAGCAGCCGCCTACGGTTCTACAATGAGCAGTTCTTC. This gives the protein CASSRLRFYNEQFF.

This clonotype was observed a few times. The chain carries TRBV9 and TRBJ2-6, with TRBD2 as a possible D gene (6 bases). From germline, CDR1 is SGDLS and CDR2 YYNGEE. Trimming removed 1 base from V and 0 bases from J, with 14 bases in between. CDR3 length equals 18 residues. CDR3 residues: CASSVSGSLPSGANVLTF. The CDR3, as DNA: TGTGCCAGCAGCGTAAGCGGGTCCCTCCCCTCTGGGGCCAACGTCCTGACTTTC.

This clonotype was seen at least ten times. V usage is TRBV9 and J usage is TRBJ2-2; TRBD2 aligns across 8 bases. This CDR3 region has 16 residues. Germline loops: CDR1 SGDLS, CDR2 YYNGEE. With 2 bases clipped from V and 4 bases from J, the junction kept 7 bases outside the gene matches. CDR3 DNA sequence: TGTGCCAGCAGCGTTTCGCCTAGCGGGTCCACCGGGGAGCTGTTTTTT. Translating gives CASSVSPSGSTGELFF.

This clonotype was seen many times. The chain is built from TRBV7-8 and TRBJ1-5; perhaps TRBD1 as D (5 bases). V gave up 2 bases and J gave up 4 bases, with 15 bases separating them. Germline lookup yields CDR1 SGHVS and CDR2 FQNEAQ. CDR3 length: 16 amino acids. The CDR3 here is CASSLRVQGPNQPQHF. The CDR3 region has the DNA TGTGCCAGCAGCTTAAGGGTGCAGGGACCAAATCAGCCCCAGCATTTT.